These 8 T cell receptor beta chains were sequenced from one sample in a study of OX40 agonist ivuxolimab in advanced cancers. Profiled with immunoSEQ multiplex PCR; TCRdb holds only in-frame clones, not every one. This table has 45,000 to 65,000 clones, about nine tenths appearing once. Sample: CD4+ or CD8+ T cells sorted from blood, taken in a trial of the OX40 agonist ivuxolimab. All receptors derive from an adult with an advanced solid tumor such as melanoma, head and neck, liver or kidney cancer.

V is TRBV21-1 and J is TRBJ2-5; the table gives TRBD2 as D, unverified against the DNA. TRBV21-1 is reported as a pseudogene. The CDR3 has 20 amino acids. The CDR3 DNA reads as TGTGCCAGCAGCAAAGAGGGGGATTTGGGACTAGCGGGAGGGCGAGGGACCCAGTACTTC. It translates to CASSKEGDLGLAGGRGTQYF.

The CDR3 nucleotides read TGCGCCAGCAGCCAAGTCGGGCTAGCGGGAGACGAGCAGTACTTC. This sequence encodes CASSQVGLAGDEQYF. The gene calls are TRBV4-1 and TRBJ2-7; 10 bases map to TRBD2. Germline trimming cut 1 base from V and 5 bases from J; bases unmatched to any gene: 5. Germline assignment: CDR1 MGHRA and CDR2 YSYEKL. The CDR3 is 15 amino acids.

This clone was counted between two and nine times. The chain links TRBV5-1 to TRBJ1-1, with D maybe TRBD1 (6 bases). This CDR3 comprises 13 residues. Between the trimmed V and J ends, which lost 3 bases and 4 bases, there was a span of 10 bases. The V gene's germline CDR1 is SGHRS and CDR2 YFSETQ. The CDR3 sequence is CASSWEGGTEAFF. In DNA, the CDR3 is TGCGCCAGCAGCTGGGAGGGGGGCACTGAAGCTTTCTTT.

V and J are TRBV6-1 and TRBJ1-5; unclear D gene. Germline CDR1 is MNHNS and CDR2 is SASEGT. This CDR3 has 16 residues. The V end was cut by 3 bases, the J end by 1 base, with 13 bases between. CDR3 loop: CASSDVLLSSNQPQHF. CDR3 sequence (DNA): TGTGCCAGCAGTGATGTTCTACTTTCGAGCAATCAGCCCCAGCATTTT.

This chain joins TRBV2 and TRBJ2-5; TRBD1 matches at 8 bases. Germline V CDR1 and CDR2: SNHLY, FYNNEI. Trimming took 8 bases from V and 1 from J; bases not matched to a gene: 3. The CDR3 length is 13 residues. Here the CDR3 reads CASGTGLQETQYF. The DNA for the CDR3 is TGTGCCAGCGGGACAGGACTCCAAGAGACCCAGTACTTC.

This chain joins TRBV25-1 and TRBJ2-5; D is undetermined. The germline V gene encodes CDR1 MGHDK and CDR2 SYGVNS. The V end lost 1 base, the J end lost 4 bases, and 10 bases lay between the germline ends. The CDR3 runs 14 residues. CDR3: CASSEFKYPETQYF. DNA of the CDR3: TGTGCCAGCAGTGAATTTAAGTATCCAGAGACCCAGTACTTC.

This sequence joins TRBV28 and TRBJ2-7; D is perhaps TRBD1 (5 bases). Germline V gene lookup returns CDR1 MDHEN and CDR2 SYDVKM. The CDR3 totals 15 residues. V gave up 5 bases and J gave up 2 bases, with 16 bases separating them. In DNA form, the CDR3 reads TGTGCCAGCAGTCCACCAGGGAAGAAGGCCTACGAGCAGTACTTC. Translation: CASSPPGKKAYEQYF.

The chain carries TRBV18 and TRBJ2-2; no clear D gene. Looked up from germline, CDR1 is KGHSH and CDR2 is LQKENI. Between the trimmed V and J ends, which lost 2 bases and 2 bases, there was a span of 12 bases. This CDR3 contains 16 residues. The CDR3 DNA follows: TGTGCCAGCTCACCAGCGTGGGCAGTCAACACCGGGGAGCTGTTTTTT. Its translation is CASSPAWAVNTGELFF.